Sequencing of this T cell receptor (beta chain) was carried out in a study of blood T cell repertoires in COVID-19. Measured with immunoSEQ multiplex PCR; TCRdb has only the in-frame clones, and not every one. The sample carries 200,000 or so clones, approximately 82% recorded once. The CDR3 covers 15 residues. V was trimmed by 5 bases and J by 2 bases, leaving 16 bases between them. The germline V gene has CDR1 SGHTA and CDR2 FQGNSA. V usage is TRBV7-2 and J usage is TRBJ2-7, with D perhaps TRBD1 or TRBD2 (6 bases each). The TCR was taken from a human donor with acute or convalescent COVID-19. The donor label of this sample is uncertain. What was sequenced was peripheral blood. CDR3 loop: CASSLGGLRTYEQYF. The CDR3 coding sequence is TGTGCCAGCAGCCTAGGGGGACTCCGGACCTACGAGCAGTACTTC.